This T cell receptor (beta chain) originates from a study of blood T cell repertoires in COVID-19. At the level of the study: The cDNA or gDNA used as material had been derived from T cells, B-cell-depleted T cells, or PBMCs.

A note on this clone: Other DNA sequences in the same sample also yield this CDR3.

Sequencing was performed with immunoSEQ multiplex PCR; in TCRdb, only in-frame clones are kept and a portion is missing. The sample lists about 330,000 clones, roughly 90% occurring once. Trimming shortened V by 0 bases and J by 1 base, and 7 bases separated the two germline ends. This CDR3 contains 14 residues. CDR1 is SGHNT, CDR2 YYREEE, per germline (reference sequence). The study drew participants aged roughly 18 to 89 years from some 23 US areas. The study counted Cohort 3 donors as recovered given two negative PCRs, clearance, or symptom resolution. The rearrangement uses TRBV5-4 and TRBJ2-5, with D perhaps TRBD2 (5 bases). Material: PBMCs or T cells enriched from blood (not recorded which). The origin of this receptor is a woman aged 25 to 39 who had recovered from COVID-19. CDR3 sequence (DNA): TGTGCCAGCAGCTTGGCGGGGTCCCAAGAGACCCAGTACTTC. It encodes CASSLAGSQETQYF.